The rows below give T cell receptor beta chains drawn from one sample of a study of vaccination and CD4 T cells after COVID-19. Each CDR3 protein is one row after TCRdb ran MiXCR on the PCR reads. The table includes about 7,000 distinct CDR3 sequences, over 70% detected once. Their cognate antigens are unknown. The specimen sequenced was CD4+ T cells from blood, cultured in vitro. These receptors came from a human donor who had recovered from COVID-19. Each CDR3 is given with its conserved first and last residue. The order of the fields is V gene, clone size, D gene, J gene, CDR3 DNA, CDR3 protein. The D gene is left open where the match is weak. The size field is filled for only some rows; it gives once, few, many or a size class.

V: TRBV6-5
size: NA
D: NA
J: TRBJ2-3
DNA: TGTGCCAGCAGTTACGCTGGTTCCACAGATACGCAGTATTTT
CDR3: CASSYAGSTDTQYF

V: TRBV10-1
size: large
D: TRBD2
J: TRBJ2-1
DNA: TGCGCCAGCAGTGAGAAGGCTAGCGGTTACAATGAGCAGTTCTTC
CDR3: CASSEKASGYNEQFF

V: TRBV11-2
size: NA
D: NA
J: TRBJ1-1
DNA: TGTGCCAGCAGCTTTGAGGCGTACACTGAAGCTTTCTTT
CDR3: CASSFEAYTEAFF

V: TRBV27
size: NA
D: TRBD1
J: TRBJ1-2
DNA: TGTGCCAGCAGTTTACGGGCGACAGGGGTTGGGGGCTATGGCTACACCTTC
CDR3: CASSLRATGVGGYGYTF

V: TRBV5-4
size: once
D: TRBD1
J: TRBJ1-2
DNA: TGTGCCAGCAGCTTGGACAGGGGGAATGGCTACACCTTC
CDR3: CASSLDRGNGYTF

V: TRBV7-6
size: NA
D: NA
J: TRBJ2-1
DNA: TGTGCCAGCAGCTCAACTCTCTCCTACAATGAGCAGTTCTTC
CDR3: CASSSTLSYNEQFF

V: TRBV29-1
size: large
D: NA
J: TRBJ1-5
DNA: TGCAGCGTTACCTGGGGCCCAAATCAGCCCCAGCATTTT
CDR3: CSVTWGPNQPQHF

V: TRBV20-1
size: NA
D: TRBD2
J: TRBJ2-7
DNA: TGCAGTGCTCGGGGGACTAGCGGGAGGACCTCCTACGAGCAGTACTTC
CDR3: CSARGTSGRTSYEQYF

V: TRBV24-1
size: NA
D: NA
J: TRBJ2-5
DNA: TGTGCCACCAGTGATTTAAGCCCCCCGGTAGTCGCAGCTACCGGACCCGAGACCCAGTACTTC
CDR3: CATSDLSPPVVAATGPETQYF

V: TRBV12-3/TRBV12-4
size: NA
D: TRBD1
J: TRBJ1-6
DNA: TGTGCCAGCAGGGGACAGGGGTTCGGGAATTCACCCCTCCACTTT
CDR3: CASRGQGFGNSPLHF

V: TRBV7-8
size: NA
D: NA
J: TRBJ2-3
DNA: TGTGCCAGCAGCTTAGGACGAGATACGCAGTATTTT
CDR3: CASSLGRDTQYF

V: TRBV24-1
size: NA
D: NA
J: TRBJ1-2
DNA: TGTGCCACCAGTGATTCACAGACAGTCTCTCGCTACACCTTC
CDR3: CATSDSQTVSRYTF

V: TRBV24-1
size: NA
D: NA
J: TRBJ1-5
DNA: TGTGCCACCAGTGACAGATTCAATCAGCCCCAGCATTTT
CDR3: CATSDRFNQPQHF

V: TRBV7-9
size: NA
D: NA
J: TRBJ2-7
DNA: TGTGCCAGCAGCTCCCCGAGCGGTACCTACGAGCAGTACTTC
CDR3: CASSSPSGTYEQYF

V: TRBV28
size: NA
D: NA
J: TRBJ2-2
DNA: TGTGCCAGCAGGGTGTTCGCGAACACCGGGGAGCTGTTTTTT
CDR3: CASRVFANTGELFF

V: TRBV24-1
size: medium-sized
D: TRBD2
J: TRBJ2-1
DNA: TGTGCCACCAGTGACCCTACTAGCGGGAGGACCCAGTTCTTC
CDR3: CATSDPTSGRTQFF

V: TRBV7-9
size: NA
D: NA
J: TRBJ1-1
DNA: TGTGCCAGCAGCTCGACCCCTACCATCGAAGCTTTCTTT
CDR3: CASSSTPTIEAFF

V: TRBV2
size: NA
D: NA
J: TRBJ2-5
DNA: TGTGCCAGCAGCGACTCCGGGGGTCGGGGGACCCAGTACTTC
CDR3: CASSDSGGRGTQYF

V: TRBV6-2/TRBV6-3
size: NA
D: NA
J: TRBJ2-7
DNA: TGTGCCAGCAGTGGGGTTGCGGGAAGTCCCTACGAGCAGTACTTC
CDR3: CASSGVAGSPYEQYF

V: TRBV15
size: NA
D: NA
J: TRBJ2-6
DNA: TGTGCCACCAGCAGAGATAACGTAATCCTCTCCGGGGCCAACGTCCTGACTTTC
CDR3: CATSRDNVILSGANVLTF

V: TRBV3-1
size: NA
D: TRBD2
J: TRBJ2-7
DNA: TGTGCCAGCAGCCAACTGGGGGGAACGGGGGGGGAGCAGTACTTC
CDR3: CASSQLGGTGGEQYF

V: TRBV28
size: NA
D: NA
J: TRBJ1-2
DNA: TGTGCCACCAGCACATGGACGGCTAGGTATGGCTACACCTTC
CDR3: CATSTWTARYGYTF

V: TRBV20-1
size: once
D: NA
J: TRBJ2-5
DNA: TGCAGTGCTCCCCCAGACCAGGGGAGGAGAGAGACCCAGTACTTC
CDR3: CSAPPDQGRRETQYF

V: TRBV29-1
size: NA
D: NA
J: TRBJ2-5
DNA: TGCAGCGTTGTACGAGAACCCAGGACCCAGTACTTC
CDR3: CSVVREPRTQYF

V: TRBV6-2/TRBV6-3
size: NA
D: NA
J: TRBJ2-7
DNA: TGTGCCAGCAGCCACCCTTACGAGCAGTACTTC
CDR3: CASSHPYEQYF

V: TRBV5-1
size: NA
D: NA
J: TRBJ1-1
DNA: TGCGCCAGCAGCTTAGGGGAGGGCACTGAAGCTTTCTTT
CDR3: CASSLGEGTEAFF

V: TRBV15
size: few
D: TRBD1
J: TRBJ1-5
DNA: TGTGCCACCCGTTTCGACAGGGTCCTCAATCAGCCCCAGCATTTT
CDR3: CATRFDRVLNQPQHF

V: TRBV9
size: NA
D: TRBD2
J: TRBJ2-7
DNA: TGTGCCAGCAGCCCCGGAGCGGGAGTCTACGAGCAGTACTTC
CDR3: CASSPGAGVYEQYF

V: TRBV30
size: NA
D: NA
J: TRBJ1-5
DNA: TGTGCCTGGAGTGGAGGGTACAATCAGCCCCAGCATTTT
CDR3: CAWSGGYNQPQHF

V: TRBV6-2/TRBV6-3
size: NA
D: NA
J: TRBJ1-2
DNA: TGTGCCAGCAGAGGTAGTGCTCCCCATGGCTACACCTTC
CDR3: CASRGSAPHGYTF

V: TRBV7-6
size: NA
D: NA
J: TRBJ1-5
DNA: TGTGCCAGCAGCTTAAGGGCCTCGAATCAGCCCCAGCATTTT
CDR3: CASSLRASNQPQHF

V: TRBV28
size: few
D: NA
J: TRBJ1-1
DNA: TGTGCCAGCAGTTTATGGCAGGGAGGTTCGAACACTGAAGCTTTCTTT
CDR3: CASSLWQGGSNTEAFF

V: TRBV28
size: NA
D: TRBD1
J: TRBJ1-5
DNA: TGTGCCAGCAGTACACCGGGACAGGGCGGTCCCCAGCATTTT
CDR3: CASSTPGQGGPQHF

V: TRBV20-1
size: NA
D: TRBD2
J: TRBJ2-3
DNA: TGCAGTGCTCCTACTAGCGGGAAGTTTGCAGATACGCAGTATTTT
CDR3: CSAPTSGKFADTQYF

V: TRBV20-1
size: NA
D: TRBD1
J: TRBJ1-2
DNA: TGCAGTGCCACTCACCGACAGGGGGAAAGCTATGGCTACACCTTC
CDR3: CSATHRQGESYGYTF

V: TRBV20-1
size: few
D: NA
J: TRBJ1-1
DNA: TGCAGTGCGATGGGGAACACTGAAGCTTTCTTT
CDR3: CSAMGNTEAFF

V: TRBV20-1
size: once
D: NA
J: TRBJ2-3
DNA: TGCAGCTGCAGAGCCCCTAGGTCGACAGATACGCAGTATTTT
CDR3: CSCRAPRSTDTQYF

V: TRBV2
size: NA
D: NA
J: TRBJ2-5
DNA: TGTGCCACGTCGCAGGGGCAAGAGACCCAGTACTTC
CDR3: CATSQGQETQYF

V: TRBV27
size: few
D: NA
J: TRBJ1-1
DNA: TGTGCTACCAAGTTTATGGGCAGCATGAACACTGAAGCTTTCTTT
CDR3: CATKFMGSMNTEAFF

V: TRBV20-1
size: NA
D: NA
J: TRBJ1-2
DNA: TGCAGTGCTACCCCGGCTCAGGGTTATGGCTACACCTTC
CDR3: CSATPAQGYGYTF

V: TRBV15
size: NA
D: NA
J: TRBJ1-2
DNA: TGTGCCACCAGCAGACCTTCCTATGGCTACACCTTC
CDR3: CATSRPSYGYTF

V: TRBV5-6
size: NA
D: TRBD1
J: TRBJ1-2
DNA: TGTGCCAGCAGCTTGTGGGCAGGGGGCGTCAATGGCTACACCTTC
CDR3: CASSLWAGGVNGYTF

V: TRBV24-1
size: NA
D: TRBD1
J: TRBJ1-1
DNA: TGTGCCACCAGTCGAGGGGGCCCGATCACTGAAGCTTTCTTT
CDR3: CATSRGGPITEAFF

V: TRBV29-1
size: NA
D: NA
J: TRBJ1-4
DNA: TGCAGCGTTGTAAGGGGGGAAAAACTGTTTTTT
CDR3: CSVVRGEKLFF

V: TRBV15
size: NA
D: TRBD1
J: TRBJ2-7
DNA: TGTGCCACCAGCAGAGACCCGGGACAGGGAAACTACGAGCAGTACTTC
CDR3: CATSRDPGQGNYEQYF

V: TRBV7-2
size: NA
D: NA
J: TRBJ1-5
DNA: TGTGCCAGCAGCTTAGACGTGGGACGGATCAATCAGCCCCAGCATTTT
CDR3: CASSLDVGRINQPQHF

V: TRBV20-1
size: NA
D: NA
J: TRBJ2-4
DNA: TGCAGTGCTAGTGGGGGAGACAGTCTGGCCAAAAACATTCAGTACTTC
CDR3: CSASGGDSLAKNIQYF

V: TRBV20-1
size: NA
D: NA
J: TRBJ1-5
DNA: TGCAGTGCTAGCCCAGGGCCTCCCAATCAGCCCCAGCATTTT
CDR3: CSASPGPPNQPQHF

V: TRBV6-1
size: NA
D: NA
J: TRBJ1-5
DNA: TGTGCCAGCCGTCCCATATCAGGGGTGTATAGCAATCAGCCCCAGCATTTT
CDR3: CASRPISGVYSNQPQHF

V: TRBV6-5
size: NA
D: TRBD1
J: TRBJ2-7
DNA: TGTGCCAGCAGTTCCTCCGGGACAGGAGTCCTGGTTGGGCAGTACTTC
CDR3: CASSSSGTGVLVGQYF

V: TRBV7-3
size: NA
D: NA
J: TRBJ2-7
DNA: TGTGCCAGCAGCTCCCCGAACGGGGCCCTCGGGGTTTTTTCCTACGAGCAGTACTTC
CDR3: CASSSPNGALGVFSYEQYF

V: TRBV28
size: NA
D: TRBD1
J: TRBJ1-1
DNA: TGTGCCAGCAGTTTGAACAGGGGTGTGGTGAACACTGAAGCTTTCTTT
CDR3: CASSLNRGVVNTEAFF

V: TRBV6-1
size: few
D: TRBD1
J: TRBJ2-2
DNA: TGTGCCAGCCAGGGACAGCTGAACACCGGGGAGCTGTTTTTT
CDR3: CASQGQLNTGELFF

V: TRBV20-1
size: NA
D: NA
J: TRBJ1-5
DNA: TGCAGTGCCACGCTAGGAGGGTCCCATCAGCCCCAGCATTTT
CDR3: CSATLGGSHQPQHF

V: TRBV6-2/TRBV6-3
size: once
D: NA
J: TRBJ1-5
DNA: TGTGCCAGCAGTTACTCGAGTAAAGGCCCCAATCAGCCCCAGCATTTT
CDR3: CASSYSSKGPNQPQHF

V: TRBV24-1
size: once
D: NA
J: TRBJ2-3
DNA: TGTGCCACCAGTGATACCATCGCGGCTTTCACAGATACGCAGTATTTT
CDR3: CATSDTIAAFTDTQYF

V: TRBV20-1
size: NA
D: NA
J: TRBJ1-5
DNA: TGCAGTGTCACAGGCGGGAGTAGTCAGCCCCAGCATTTT
CDR3: CSVTGGSSQPQHF

V: TRBV7-2
size: NA
D: NA
J: TRBJ1-5
DNA: TGTGCCAGCAGCCCATCGGGGCGTAATCAGCCCCAGCATTTT
CDR3: CASSPSGRNQPQHF

V: TRBV7-2
size: large
D: NA
J: TRBJ2-7
DNA: TGTGCCAGCAGCTTAGCGTTGCCCTCCTACGAGCAGTACTTC
CDR3: CASSLALPSYEQYF

V: TRBV11-3
size: NA
D: NA
J: TRBJ2-4
DNA: TGTGCCAGCAGCTGGGACGGGGACATTCAGTACTTC
CDR3: CASSWDGDIQYF